The source of this T cell receptor beta chain is a study of CD8+ T cells in alopecia areata. Notes on the study in general: Alopecia totalis/universalis scalp especially showed more expanded CD8+ clones than normal scalp. Patients shared TCRs less clearly than mice did, possibly for HLA-related reasons. Among the cells sequenced in scalp samples are also the resident alphabeta T cells of normal skin.

Regarding this clone: Its cognate antigen is unknown.

Germline CDR1 is SGHTA and CDR2 is FQGNSA. The CDR3 covers 18 residues. Losses at the gene ends were 2 bases for V and 6 bases for J; bases not matched to a gene: 14. cDNA serving as the sequencing template came from extracted, reverse transcribed RNA. TCRdb keeps only in-frame clones here, not all; method: immunoSEQ multiplex PCR. Of 37,000 or so clones in the sample, 45% to 65% are singletons; the top ten hold more than 1.5%. CD4+ cells of roughly five patients were further sorted as CD25+CD127-. Researchers gathered lesional scalp punch biopsies and peripheral blood from patients with alopecia areata.

The V and J genes are TRBV7-2 and TRBJ1-4, with TRBD1 matching 8 bases. Sequenced input: CD4+ Tregs sorted from blood. The origin of this receptor is a human donor with alopecia areata. CDR3: CASSLMLTRDRNYEKLFF. CDR3 nucleotide sequence: TGTGCCAGCAGCTTAATGTTAACGAGGGACAGGAACTATGAAAAACTGTTTTTT.